This TCR beta chain was captured in a study of vaccination effects on CD4 cells after COVID-19. Using immunoSEQ multiplex PCR, the repertoire was profiled, and TCRdb retains in-frame clones only, with some absent. The sample yields 50,000 to 75,000 clones, roughly four fifths seen once. With respect to this clone: Its antigen is not known.

Before sequencing took place, the ViraFEST assay used viral peptide pools to expand antigen-specific CD4+ T cells. Subsequent to less than twelve days of culture, CD4+ T cells were isolated. At days 3 and 7, half of the medium was exchanged for IL-2 medium. The CDR3 runs 13 residues. The V end was cut by 4 bases, the J end by 0 bases, with 6 bases between. CDR1 is MNHNY and CDR2 is SVGAGI in the germline V gene (reference sequence). This receptor was obtained from a human donor who received a COVID-19 vaccine. Sample: CD4+ T cells from PBMCs cultured with HCoV-229E spike peptides, taken before COVID-19 vaccination. The chain links TRBV6-6 to TRBJ1-1; no definite D call. CDR3 nucleotide sequence: TGTGCCAGCAGTTCCCTCATGAACACTGAAGCTTTCTTT. This sequence encodes CASSSLMNTEAFF.